These T cell receptor beta chains were read from a single sample in a study of CD8 T cells in Susac syndrome. One entry per CDR3 protein, called by TCRdb with MiXCR from the immunoSEQ multiplex PCR reads. The table shows 150,000 to 200,000 distinct CDR3 sequences, with approximately 95% occurring only once. The sequencing sample was made of CD4+ T cells from PBMCs. These receptors originate from a human donor with multiple sclerosis. CDR3s leave out the opening cysteine and the closing phenylalanine or tryptophan. The order of the fields is D gene, J gene, clone size, V gene, CDR3 protein. D genes are given only for firm matches. Only part of the rows carry a size: once, few, many, or a class if the clone is expanded.

TRBD2	TRBJ2-7	once	TRBV15	ATSSGPGLAGVSYEQY
-	TRBJ2-4	-	TRBV9	ASIHYRYKNIQY
TRBD2	TRBJ2-1	-	TRBV9	ASSSGGAAAYNEQF
-	TRBJ2-6	-	TRBV20-1	SARDGRSGANVLT
-	TRBJ1-2	-	TRBV29-1	SVALGGRNLEGYT
TRBD1	TRBJ1-5	-	TRBV12-3/TRBV12-4	ASSPRTGTNQPQH
-	TRBJ2-1	-	TRBV5-1	ASSLTPRASDNEQF
TRBD2	TRBJ2-5	-	TRBV4-2	ASSLYRAGGQGETQY
-	TRBJ2-4	once	TRBV28	ASNGASGAKNIQY
-	TRBJ2-2	-	TRBV27	ASRRGFTSGELF
-	TRBJ1-6	-	TRBV14	ASSQGPGRHNSPLH
TRBD2	TRBJ2-5	-	TRBV20-1	SATGLAGQETQY
-	TRBJ1-2	-	TRBV20-1	SATSGANYGYT
-	TRBJ1-1	-	TRBV3-1	ASSQELGGLGKKTEAF
-	TRBJ1-2	-	TRBV30	ACRLGGSYGYT
TRBD2	TRBJ2-5	-	TRBV27	ASQLGGAFGETQY
-	TRBJ2-1	once	TRBV29-1	SVGPGPGRAAYNEQF
TRBD1	TRBJ2-4	-	TRBV20-1	SARGQGYIQY
TRBD2	TRBJ2-1	once	TRBV7-9	ASSQGLATYNEQF
TRBD1	TRBJ1-6	-	TRBV11-3	ASSLGTGNGYNSPLH
-	TRBJ1-1	-	TRBV2	ASSPGENTEAF
TRBD2	TRBJ2-7	-	TRBV15	ATSRDPGGGYEQY
-	TRBJ1-2	once	TRBV2	ASSSGKGYGYT
-	TRBJ1-6	-	TRBV20-1	SALRGYGSPLH
TRBD1	TRBJ1-2	-	TRBV14	ASSQPRRTGGGGYT
TRBD1	TRBJ2-7	-	TRBV3-1	ASSMDRAYEQY
-	TRBJ2-1	-	TRBV9	ASSVVSSDHNEQF
-	TRBJ1-1	-	TRBV12-3/TRBV12-4	ASRSDSPAEAF
TRBD1	TRBJ2-1	-	TRBV30	AWTGQGANEQF
-	TRBJ1-6	-	TRBV30	AWSVMGGQANSPLH
TRBD1	TRBJ2-5	-	TRBV7-3	ASSLRQGETQY
-	TRBJ1-1	-	TRBV30	AWTVTRGNTEAF
-	TRBJ2-6	-	TRBV28	ASSFAQGLGANVLT
TRBD2	TRBJ2-1	-	TRBV3-1	ASSPRASGDYNEQF
-	TRBJ2-7	-	TRBV6-2/TRBV6-3	ASSLTFEQY
-	TRBJ2-1	-	TRBV5-1	ASSQNTGSSYNEQF
TRBD1	TRBJ1-4	-	TRBV12-3/TRBV12-4	ASSRGQGASEKLF
-	TRBJ2-1	-	TRBV20-1	SANPGTLSYNEQF
TRBD2	TRBJ2-1	-	TRBV6-5	ASSYPARGGNNEQF
-	TRBJ1-6	-	TRBV4-1	ASSFLGSLDSPLH
-	TRBJ1-2	-	TRBV12-3/TRBV12-4	ASSLRTPNYGYT
-	TRBJ2-1	-	TRBV12-3/TRBV12-4	ASRGHDEQF
TRBD2	TRBJ2-5	-	TRBV20-1	SAPGVAGVETQY
-	TRBJ1-2	-	TRBV15	ATSRDSGPYT
TRBD2	TRBJ2-5	-	TRBV2	ATSGGAYETQY
-	TRBJ2-7	-	TRBV9	ASSVAPLSPYEQY
-	TRBJ1-5	-	TRBV20-1	SARNGGSNQPQH
TRBD1	TRBJ2-3	-	TRBV6-2/TRBV6-3	ASRIDRGQATDTQY
TRBD1	TRBJ2-1	-	TRBV20-1	SARAGTGPNNEQF
TRBD1	TRBJ1-1	-	TRBV20-1	SARGTGLPYTEAF
-	TRBJ1-2	-	TRBV30	AWSESINYGYT